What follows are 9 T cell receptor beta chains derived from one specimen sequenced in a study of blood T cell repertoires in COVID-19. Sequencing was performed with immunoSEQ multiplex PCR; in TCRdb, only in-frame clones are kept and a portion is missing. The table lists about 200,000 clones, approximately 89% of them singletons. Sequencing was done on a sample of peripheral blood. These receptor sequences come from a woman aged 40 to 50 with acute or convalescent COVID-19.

In nucleotides, the CDR3 is TGTGCCAGCAGTGAACAGGGGGCTCGGGCTTTCTTT. Protein product: CASSEQGARAFF. The chain links TRBV2 to TRBJ1-1, with 8 bases lining up with TRBD1. With 2 bases clipped from V and 11 bases from J, the junction kept 4 bases outside the gene matches. This CDR3 is 12 amino acids long. Germline-derived CDR1 and CDR2 are SNHLY and FYNNEI.

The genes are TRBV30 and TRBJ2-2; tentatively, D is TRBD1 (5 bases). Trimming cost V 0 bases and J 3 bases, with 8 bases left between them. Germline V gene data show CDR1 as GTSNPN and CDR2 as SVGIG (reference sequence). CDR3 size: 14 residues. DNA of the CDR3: TGTGCCTGGAGTGTACAGGCGTACACCGGGGAGCTGTTTTTT. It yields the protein CAWSVQAYTGELFF.

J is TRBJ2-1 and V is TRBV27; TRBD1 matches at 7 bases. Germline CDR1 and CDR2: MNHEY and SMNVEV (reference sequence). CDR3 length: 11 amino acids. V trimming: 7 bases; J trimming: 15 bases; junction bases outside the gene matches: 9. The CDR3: CASTLDREAFF. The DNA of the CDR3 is TGTGCCAGCACCCTCGACAGGGAAGCGTTCTTC.

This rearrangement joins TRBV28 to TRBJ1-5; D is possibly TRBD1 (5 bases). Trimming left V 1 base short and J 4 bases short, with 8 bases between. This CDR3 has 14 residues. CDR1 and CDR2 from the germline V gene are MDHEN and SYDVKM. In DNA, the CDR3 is TGTGCCAGCAGTTTATTAAGGGGTAATCAGCCCCAGCATTTT. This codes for CASSLLRGNQPQHF.

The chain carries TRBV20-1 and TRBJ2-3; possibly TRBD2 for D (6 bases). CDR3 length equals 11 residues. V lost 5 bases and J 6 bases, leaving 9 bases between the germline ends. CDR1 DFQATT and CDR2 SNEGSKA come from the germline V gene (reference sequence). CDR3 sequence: CSAYRGDTQYF. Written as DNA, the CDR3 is TGCAGTGCTTACCGGGGGGATACGCAGTATTTT.

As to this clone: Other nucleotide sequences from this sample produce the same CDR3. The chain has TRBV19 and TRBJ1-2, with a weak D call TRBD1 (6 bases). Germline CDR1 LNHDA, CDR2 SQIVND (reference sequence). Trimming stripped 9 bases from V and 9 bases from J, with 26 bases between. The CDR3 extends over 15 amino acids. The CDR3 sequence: CASSDRGKTGHSYTF. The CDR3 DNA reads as TGTGCCAGCAGCGACCGGGGAAAGACAGGACATAGCTACACCTTC.

As DNA, the CDR3 is TGTGCCAGCAGCTCTGGGGGACTAGCGGGGACTGAGCAGTTCTTC. Translation gives CASSSGGLAGTEQFF. This chain connects TRBV6-5 to TRBJ2-1, with 13 bases lining up with TRBD2. With 6 bases clipped from V and 9 bases from J, the junction kept 8 bases outside the gene matches. The germline V gene has CDR1 MNHEY and CDR2 SVGAGI. The CDR3 totals 15 residues.

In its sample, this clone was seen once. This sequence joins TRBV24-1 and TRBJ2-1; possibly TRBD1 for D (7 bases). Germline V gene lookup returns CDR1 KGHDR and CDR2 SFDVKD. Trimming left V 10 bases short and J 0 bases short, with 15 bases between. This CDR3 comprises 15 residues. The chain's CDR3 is CATEGQPSSYNEQFF. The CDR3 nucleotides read TGTGCCACGGAGGGACAGCCTAGCTCCTACAATGAGCAGTTCTTC.

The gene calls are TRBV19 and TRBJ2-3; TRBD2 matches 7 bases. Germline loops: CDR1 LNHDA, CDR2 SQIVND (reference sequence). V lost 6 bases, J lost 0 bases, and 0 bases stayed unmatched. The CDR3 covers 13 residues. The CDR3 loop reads CASRLASTDTQYF. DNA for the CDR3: TGTGCCAGTAGACTAGCGAGCACAGATACGCAGTATTTT.